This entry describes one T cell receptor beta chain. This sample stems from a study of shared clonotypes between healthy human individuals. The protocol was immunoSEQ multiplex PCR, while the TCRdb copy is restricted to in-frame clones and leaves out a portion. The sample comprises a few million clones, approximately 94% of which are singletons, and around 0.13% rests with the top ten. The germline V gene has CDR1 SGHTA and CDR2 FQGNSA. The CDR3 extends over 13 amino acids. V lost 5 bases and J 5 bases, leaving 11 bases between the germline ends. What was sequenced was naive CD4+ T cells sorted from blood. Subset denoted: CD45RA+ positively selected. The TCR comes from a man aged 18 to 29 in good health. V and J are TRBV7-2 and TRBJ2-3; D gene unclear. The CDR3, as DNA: TGTGCCAGCAGCGGAGTGGGCCGAGATACGCAGTATTTT. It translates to CASSGVGRDTQYF.